The clone carrying this TCR beta chain was seen a handful of times. The antigen is not known. The sequencing template was cDNA reverse transcribed from extracted RNA. Sequencing was performed with immunoSEQ multiplex PCR; in TCRdb, only in-frame clones are kept and a portion is missing. The profile covers about 220,000 clones, with under 75% appearing a single time and 1.6% taken by the ten largest. These data come from a study of CD8+ T cells in alopecia areata. Study as a whole: Tofacitinib dosing lasted 6 to 18 months, which was then followed by 6 months off drug.

Treatment reported: oral pan-JAK inhibitor, 5-10 mg twice daily. Patients with alopecia areata provided lesional scalp punch biopsies as well as peripheral blood. Findings and limits, study-wide: Because of a solitary nonresponder, the connection of baseline CD8+ expansion to response stays uncertain.

This CDR3 comprises 15 residues. Per germline, CDR1 SEHNR and CDR2 FQNEAQ (reference sequence). Trimming took off 3 bases at V and 0 bases at J, with 8 bases between the two ends. Sequenced here: CD4+ T cells sorted from blood, sampled at week 4, from a patient treated with tofacitinib. The sequence came from a human donor with alopecia areata. The J gene is TRBJ2-2, the V gene TRBV7-9, with D tentatively TRBD1 or TRBD2 (5 bases each). The CDR3 protein is CASSFGTANTGELFF. Written as DNA, the CDR3 is TGTGCCAGCAGCTTTGGGACGGCGAACACCGGGGAGCTGTTTTTT.